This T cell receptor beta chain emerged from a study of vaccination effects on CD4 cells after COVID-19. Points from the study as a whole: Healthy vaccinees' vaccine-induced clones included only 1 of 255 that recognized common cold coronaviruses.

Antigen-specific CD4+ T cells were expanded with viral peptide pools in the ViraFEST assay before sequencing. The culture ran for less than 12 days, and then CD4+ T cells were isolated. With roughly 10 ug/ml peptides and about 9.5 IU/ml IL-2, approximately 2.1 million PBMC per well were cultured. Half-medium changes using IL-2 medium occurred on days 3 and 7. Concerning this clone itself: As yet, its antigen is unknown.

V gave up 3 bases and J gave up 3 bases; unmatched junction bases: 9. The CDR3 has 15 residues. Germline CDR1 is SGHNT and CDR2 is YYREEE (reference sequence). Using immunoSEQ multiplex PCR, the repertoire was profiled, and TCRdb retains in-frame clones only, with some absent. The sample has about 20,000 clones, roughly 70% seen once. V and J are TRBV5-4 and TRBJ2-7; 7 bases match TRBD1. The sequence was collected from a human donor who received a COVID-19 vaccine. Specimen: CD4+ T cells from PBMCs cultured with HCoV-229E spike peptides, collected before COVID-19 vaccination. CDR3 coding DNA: TGTGCCAGCAGCTCGGGTCGAGCAGGGGGCTACGAGCAGTACTTC. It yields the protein CASSSGRAGGYEQYF. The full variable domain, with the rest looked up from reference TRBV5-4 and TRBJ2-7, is ETGVTQSPTHLIKTRGQQVTLRCSSQSGHNTVSWYQQALGQGPQFIFQYYREEENGRGNFPPRFSGLQFPNYSSELNVNALELDDSALYLCASSSGRAGGYEQYFGPGTRLTVT.